A selection of T cell receptor beta chains follows, all from one sample in a study of regulatory T cells in long-lasting Graves disease. TCRdb ran MiXCR on the multiplex PCR reads and lists one entry per CDR3 protein. The sample holds 400,000 to 450,000 distinct CDR3 sequences, 23% seen once. The sequences come from peripheral blood mononuclear cells (PBMCs), collected when the disease was refractory, from a patient treated with antithyroid drugs. The receptors come from a female donor with Graves disease. Both conserved end residues are part of each CDR3. Each record gives: CDR3 protein, CDR3 DNA, clone size, J gene, CDR3 length, V gene, D gene. D genes are given only for firm matches. Expanded clones are given a class, and other clones once, few, many or no size at all.

CASSFWQSYEQYF,TGTGCCAGCAGCTTTTGGCAGTCCTACGAGCAGTACTTC,-,TRBJ2-7,13,TRBV5-6,-
CASSALRGAGYEQYF,TGTGCCAGCAGTGCCCTCCGAGGGGCCGGATACGAGCAGTACTTC,few,TRBJ2-7,15,TRBV6-1,-
CASSINKNTEAFF,TGTGCCAGCAGCATTAACAAGAACACTGAAGCTTTCTTT,many,TRBJ1-1,13,TRBV12-3/TRBV12-4,-
CATSRDPPGLAGEVTQYF,TGTGCCACCAGCAGAGATCCGCCGGGACTAGCGGGAGAGGTGACCCAGTACTTC,many,TRBJ2-5,18,TRBV15,TRBD2
CASSLEGRSGYTF,TGTGCCAGCAGTTTAGAGGGGCGTAGTGGCTACACCTTC,-,TRBJ1-2,13,TRBV12-3/TRBV12-4,-
CASSQRPRMGTEAFF,TGTGCCAGCAGCCAACGACCGCGAATGGGCACTGAAGCTTTCTTT,many,TRBJ1-1,15,TRBV14,-
CAWRDDRGGAEAFF,TGTGCCTGGAGAGACGACAGGGGAGGGGCTGAAGCTTTCTTT,-,TRBJ1-1,14,TRBV30,TRBD1
CASSLGRQGVPGNTEAFF,TGCGCCAGCAGCTTGGGGAGACAGGGGGTACCTGGGAACACTGAAGCTTTCTTT,many,TRBJ1-1,18,TRBV5-1,TRBD1
CASSQDSRKNYGYTF,TGTGCCAGCAGCCAAGATTCCCGGAAAAACTATGGCTACACCTTC,-,TRBJ1-2,15,TRBV4-2,-
CASRRPGVTDTQYF,TGTGCCAGCAGAAGACCTGGGGTGACAGATACGCAGTATTTT,-,TRBJ2-3,14,TRBV6-1,-
CASSIIAGVRFTGELFF,TGTGCCAGCAGTATTATAGCGGGAGTGAGGTTCACCGGGGAGCTGTTTTTT,few,TRBJ2-2,17,TRBV28,TRBD2
CSASEGAGYTF,TGCAGTGCTAGTGAGGGGGCTGGCTACACCTTC,few,TRBJ1-2,11,TRBV20-1,TRBD1
CASSPQGGQGLPGYTF,TGTGCCAGCAGCCCACAAGGAGGACAGGGACTTCCTGGCTACACCTTC,once,TRBJ1-2,16,TRBV7-2,TRBD1
CASSSEAGVVTYEQYF,TGTGCCAGCAGTTCAGAAGCGGGAGTGGTCACCTACGAGCAGTACTTC,many,TRBJ2-7,16,TRBV28,TRBD2
CASSPGTLSYEQYF,TGTGCCAGCAGCCCCGGGACACTCTCCTACGAGCAGTACTTC,many,TRBJ2-7,14,TRBV12-3/TRBV12-4,-
CASSFQRVQGDKNIQYF,TGTGCCAGCAGTTTTCAGAGGGTACAGGGGGACAAAAACATTCAGTACTTC,many,TRBJ2-4,17,TRBV28,TRBD1